What follows are 30 T cell receptor beta chains derived from one specimen sequenced in a study of blood T cell repertoires in COVID-19. Generated by immunoSEQ multiplex PCR, the TCRdb table keeps only in-frame clones and is missing some. In the table there are around 280,000 clones, 90% of which are singletons. The sample consisted of PBMCs or T cells enriched from blood (not recorded which). The receptors were sampled from a young woman with acute COVID-19.

This clone was detected only once. The J gene is TRBJ2-1, the V gene TRBV9, with 8 bases lining up with TRBD2. The CDR3 is made up of 16 amino acids. Trimming removed 6 bases from V and 8 bases from J; junction bases left unmatched: 16. Germline CDR1 SGDLS, CDR2 YYNGEE. The CDR3: CASTQGYVAGSYEQFF. CDR3 bases: TGTGCCAGCACCCAGGGATACGTAGCGGGAAGCTATGAGCAGTTCTTC.

The chain recombines TRBV12-3 or TRBV12-4 with TRBJ2-7; D is undetermined. V was pared by 3 bases and J by 4 bases, with 7 bases between. The CDR3 consists of 12 residues. This CDR3 is CASSLTDYEQYF. CDR3 nucleotides: TGTGCCAGCAGTTTGACTGATTACGAGCAGTACTTC.

The rearrangement joins TRBV7-2 to TRBJ1-1; D unresolved. V was cut by 5 bases and J by 1 base, with 23 bases left in between. Germline V gene sequence: CDR1 SGHTA, CDR2 FQGNSA. This CDR3 has 18 residues. The CDR3 nucleotides are TGTGCCAGCAGCCCGAGAGTATGGCCAGGCGCCGGGAACACTGAAGCTTTCTTT. It codes for CASSPRVWPGAGNTEAFF.

This chain links TRBV11-2 with TRBJ2-7; perhaps TRBD2 as D (5 bases). Between the trimmed V and J ends, which lost 0 bases and 3 bases, there was a span of 12 bases. Germline CDR1 reads SGHAT; CDR2 reads FQNNGV. CDR3 length: 15 amino acids. In DNA, the CDR3 is TGTGCCAGCAGCTTAGATCTGGGAGCGAACTACGAGCAGTACTTC. Its protein product is CASSLDLGANYEQYF.

This clone showed up just a few times. The chain joins TRBV15 to TRBJ2-7; the match to TRBD2 covers 8 bases. V dropped 4 bases and J dropped 5; count of bases not matched to a gene: 16. The CDR3 consists of 17 residues. Germline assignment: CDR1 LNHNV and CDR2 YYDKDF (reference sequence). This CDR3 reads CATSNKHLGLVVDEQYF. In DNA, the CDR3 is TGTGCCACCAGCAACAAACACCTGGGACTAGTTGTCGACGAGCAGTACTTC.

The chain links TRBV5-1 to TRBJ2-5; the D is unclear. Per germline, CDR1 SGHRS and CDR2 YFSETQ. This CDR3 is built from 14 residues. V was pared by 0 bases and J by 5 bases, with 11 bases between. The CDR3 DNA sequence: TGCGCCAGCAGCTTGGCGTCAGGATCCGAGACCCAGTACTTC. It translates to CASSLASGSETQYF.

The CDR3 loop is CASSSGSYEQFF. CDR3 DNA sequence: TGTGCCAGCAGTTCGGGATCGTATGAGCAGTTCTTC. The V call is TRBV6-5, the J call TRBJ2-1; D might be TRBD2 (5 bases). The CDR3 runs to 12 residues. Looked up from germline, CDR1 is MNHEY and CDR2 is SVGAGI. The V end lost 4 bases, the J end lost 8 bases, and 9 bases lay between the germline ends.

This sequence joins TRBV5-1 and TRBJ1-1; D ambiguous. Germline V CDR1 and CDR2: SGHRS, YFSETQ. The CDR3 consists of 15 residues. V was trimmed by 0 bases and J by 7 bases, leaving 16 bases between them. The CDR3 nucleotides are TGCGCCAGCAGCTTGGGCCTAAACCAGGTCTTTGAAGCTTTCTTT. Translating it yields CASSLGLNQVFEAFF.

The chain uses TRBV19 and TRBJ2-7; D perhaps matches TRBD1 (6 bases). Germline assignment: CDR1 LNHDA and CDR2 SQIVND (reference sequence). The V end was cut by 7 bases, the J end by 2 bases, with 15 bases between. This CDR3 is built from 14 residues. CDR3 sequence: CASTAAGATYEQYF. The CDR3 coding sequence is TGTGCCAGTACCGCAGCAGGGGCGACCTACGAGCAGTACTTC.

This chain connects TRBV19 to TRBJ1-5; TRBD1 agrees at 7 bases. The germline V gene encodes CDR1 LNHDA and CDR2 SQIVND (reference sequence). The CDR3 runs to 15 residues. V shed 6 bases and J 4 bases; nucleotides not matched to a gene: 9. The CDR3 region is CASSPWDRINQPQHF. The CDR3 DNA reads as TGTGCCAGTAGCCCCTGGGACAGAATAAATCAGCCCCAGCATTTT.

V and J are TRBV4-2 and TRBJ2-3; 9 nucleotides align to TRBD2. Losses at the gene ends were 0 bases for V and 6 bases for J; bases not matched to a gene: 10. The CDR3 loop spans 17 amino acids. Germline V gene data show CDR1 as LGHNA and CDR2 as YNFKEQ. For the CDR3, the DNA is TGTGCCAGCAGCCAAGATCTAGGGACTAGCATCTTGGATACGCAGTATTTT. It encodes CASSQDLGTSILDTQYF.

The V and J genes are TRBV4-2 and TRBJ1-4, with TRBD1 matching over 11 bases. This CDR3 has 18 residues. V trimming: 4 bases; J trimming: 5 bases; junction bases outside the gene matches: 12. CDR1 and CDR2 (germline): LGHNA, YNFKEQ. The CDR3 region is CASSLNPGQGEENEKLFF. The CDR3 DNA sequence: TGTGCCAGCAGCCTCAACCCGGGACAGGGGGAAGAAAATGAAAAACTGTTTTTT.

The chain joins TRBV19 to TRBJ2-3; 9 nucleotides line up with TRBD2. Per germline, CDR1 LNHDA and CDR2 SQIVND (reference sequence). CDR3 length equals 15 residues. V shed 10 bases, J shed 0 bases, and the junction held 8 bases outside the gene matches. As DNA, the CDR3 is TGTGCCACTCGAAGACTAGCGGATAGCACAGATACGCAGTATTTT. Encoded protein: CATRRLADSTDTQYF.

This chain uses TRBV5-1 with TRBJ1-4; 8 bases map to TRBD1. Germline CDR1 and CDR2: SGHRS and YFSETQ. The CDR3 has 15 residues. With V trimmed by 3 bases and J by 3 bases, 4 bases remained unmatched. The CDR3 sequence: CASSSVTGANEKLFF. In DNA, the CDR3 is TGCGCCAGCAGCTCGGTGACAGGGGCTAATGAAAAACTGTTTTTT.

The chain carries TRBV4-1 and TRBJ2-7; 7 bases are a match to TRBD1. The CDR3 sequence is 15 residues long. The V segment lost 3 bases and the J segment 2 bases; nucleotides outside the gene matches: 7. CDR1 is MGHRA, CDR2 YSYEKL, per germline. The CDR3 reads CASSQRTGGPYEQYF. The DNA of the CDR3 is TGCGCCAGCAGCCAGAGGACAGGAGGCCCCTACGAGCAGTACTTC.

The chain uses TRBV3-1 (or the pseudogene TRBV3-2) and TRBJ2-5, with a weak D call TRBD2 (6 bases). Germline assignment: CDR1 LGHDT and CDR2 YNNKEL (reference sequence). The CDR3 loop spans 16 amino acids. The V end lost 4 bases, the J end lost 5 bases, and 20 bases lay between the germline ends. In DNA, the CDR3 is TGTGCCAGCAGCCCCCCCAACCTGGAGGGAATGGAGACCCAGTACTTC. Its protein is CASSPPNLEGMETQYF.

The rearrangement uses TRBV5-6 and TRBJ1-2; 8 bases are a match to TRBD1. V shed 3 bases, J shed 7 bases, and the junction held 8 bases outside the gene matches. The CDR3 covers 14 residues. Looked up from germline, CDR1 is SGHDT and CDR2 is YYEEEE. CDR3 DNA sequence: TGTGCCAGCAGCTCCCGGACAGGGACCGCTGGCTACACCTTC. It specifies CASSSRTGTAGYTF.

For the CDR3, the DNA is TGTGCCAGCAGCATCGGACTAGCGGGATTGTCGAGCTCCTACAATGAGCAGTTCTTC. This codes for CASSIGLAGLSSSYNEQFF. The J gene is TRBJ2-1, the V gene TRBV9; TRBD2 aligns across 12 bases. Germline CDR1 is SGDLS and CDR2 is YYNGEE. The CDR3 spans 19 residues. After removal of 4 bases from V and 0 bases from J, the junction contained 11 bases not matched to a gene. The whole variable domain, remainder taken from reference TRBV9 and TRBJ2-1, is DSGVTQTPKHLITATGQRVTLRCSPRSGDLSVYWYQQSLDQGLQFLIQYYNGEERAKGNILERFSAQQFPDLHSELNLSSLELGDSALYFCASSIGLAGLSSSYNEQFFGPGTRLTVL.

This chain's CDR3 is CASSYLGRGGYNEQFF. CDR3 nucleotide sequence: TGTGCCAGCAGTTATTTAGGACGGGGAGGTTACAATGAGCAGTTCTTC. The rearrangement joins TRBV6-5 to TRBJ2-1, with D maybe TRBD2 (6 bases). Per germline, CDR1 MNHEY and CDR2 SVGAGI. The V end lost 3 bases, the J end lost 4 bases, and 16 bases lay between the germline ends. The CDR3 sequence is 16 residues long.

The chain has TRBV5-1 and TRBJ1-3, with a weak D call TRBD1 (5 bases). V was shortened by 0 bases and J by 8 bases, with 18 bases between the two germline ends. CDR3 size: 16 residues. Per germline, CDR1 SGHRS and CDR2 YFSETQ. The DNA for the CDR3 is TGCGCCAGCAGCTTGGGGCAGGGAACACTTTCGGACACCATATATTTT. It specifies CASSLGQGTLSDTIYF.

This chain links TRBV2 with TRBJ1-5, with a weak D call TRBD1 (5 bases). Germline V lookup: CDR1 SNHLY, CDR2 FYNNEI. The CDR3 consists of 15 residues. V was cut by 0 bases and J by 7 bases, with 13 bases left in between. This chain's CDR3 is CASSEALAGLQPQHF. CDR3 coding DNA: TGTGCCAGCAGTGAAGCGCTGGCAGGGTTGCAGCCCCAGCATTTT.

The J gene is TRBJ1-1, the V gene TRBV28; 8 bases agree with TRBD1. Germline lookup yields CDR1 MDHEN and CDR2 SYDVKM. J gave up 5 bases and V 6 bases, and 8 bases lay outside the gene matches. The CDR3 contains 14 residues. Written as DNA, the CDR3 is TGTGCCAGCAGCCCATTGACAGGGGATACTGAAGCTTTCTTT. Translated, it gives CASSPLTGDTEAFF. The variable domain in full, with the rest retrieved from reference TRBV28 and TRBJ1-1, is DVKVTQSSRYLVKRTGEKVFLECVQDMDHENMFWYRQDPGLGLRLIYFSYDVKMKEKGDIPEGYSVSREKKERFSLILESASTNQTSMYLCASSPLTGDTEAFFGQGTRLTVV.

This clone was seen a single time. The V gene is TRBV18, the J gene TRBJ2-7, with TRBD1 identical over 9 bases. The germline V gene has CDR1 KGHSH and CDR2 LQKENI. V trimming: 0 bases; J trimming: 6 bases; junction bases outside the gene matches: 12. The CDR3 contains 17 residues. The CDR3, as DNA: TGTGCCAGCTCACCACCGAGGGGGACAGGGTTCCCTGGCGAGCAGTACTTC. This translates into CASSPPRGTGFPGEQYF.

The chain uses TRBV27 and TRBJ1-4; D gene unclear. V was cut by 3 bases and J by 3 bases, with 8 bases left in between. Germline lookup yields CDR1 MNHEY and CDR2 SMNVEV (reference sequence). CDR3 size: 14 residues. CDR3 loop: CASSFSRSNEKLFF. The CDR3, as DNA: TGTGCCAGCAGTTTCTCCAGGTCTAATGAAAAACTGTTTTTT.

J is TRBJ2-3 and V is TRBV11-2; no firm D call. V was shortened by 3 bases and J by 4 bases, with 11 bases between the two germline ends. This CDR3 is 14 amino acids long. Germline V gene lookup returns CDR1 SGHAT and CDR2 FQNNGV. The CDR3 DNA sequence: TGTGCCAGCAGCTTGAGCAGTGGGCCAGATACGCAGTATTTT. Protein: CASSLSSGPDTQYF.

This clone was counted a single time. The V and J genes are TRBV7-6 and TRBJ1-6; D possibly corresponds to TRBD1 (5 bases). Germline assignment: CDR1 SGHVS and CDR2 FNYEAQ. The CDR3 runs 15 residues. With 6 bases removed from V and 3 bases from J, the gap between germline ends came to 12 bases. CDR3 bases: TGTGCCAGCAGGAGCGCGGACAACTATAATTCACCCCTCCACTTT. Translating gives CASRSADNYNSPLHF.

The J gene is TRBJ1-1, the V gene TRBV18; D is perhaps TRBD1 (5 bases). Looked up from germline, CDR1 is KGHSH and CDR2 is LQKENI. The CDR3 loop spans 15 amino acids. V shed 1 base and J shed 4 bases, with 13 bases lying between them. The CDR3 DNA reads TGTGCCAGCTCACCACGGGCCCTCGGGGGCACTGAAGCTTTCTTT. Protein sequence: CASSPRALGGTEAFF.

The chain uses TRBV6-5 and TRBJ1-1; possibly TRBD1 for D (5 bases). Germline V gene lookup returns CDR1 MNHEY and CDR2 SVGAGI. This CDR3 region has 13 residues. V lost 1 base, J lost 7 bases, and 10 bases lay in between. The CDR3 DNA follows: TGTGCCAGCAGTTACTTCGAGACAGATGAAGCTTTCTTT. This gives the protein CASSYFETDEAFF.

As DNA, the CDR3 is TGTGCCAGCAGCTTAGCACAGATCTTTCGGGGCACTGAAGCTTTCTTT. This translates into CASSLAQIFRGTEAFF. The chain links TRBV5-5 to TRBJ1-1; D unresolved. The CDR3 is 16 residues long. Germline V CDR1 and CDR2: SGHKS, YYEKEE (reference sequence). The V end was cut by 2 bases, the J end by 4 bases, with 18 bases between.

The V call is TRBV13, the J call TRBJ2-1; 10 nucleotides line up with TRBD1. V gave up 3 bases and J gave up 5 bases; unmatched junction bases: 1. The CDR3 loop spans 14 amino acids. Looked up from germline, CDR1 is PRHDT and CDR2 is FYEKMQ (reference sequence). This CDR3 reads CASSFGQGDNEQFF. The CDR3 DNA sequence: TGTGCCAGCAGCTTCGGACAGGGGGACAATGAGCAGTTCTTC. The variable domain in full, completed from reference TRBV13 and TRBJ2-1, reads AAGVIQSPRHLIKEKRETATLKCYPIPRHDTVYWYQQGPGQDPQFLISFYEKMQSDKGSIPDRFSAQQFSDYHSELNMSSLELGDSALYFCASSFGQGDNEQFFGPGTRLTVL.